This T cell receptor (beta chain) comes out of a study of CD8 T cells in Susac syndrome. Note on this clonotype: Its specificity is not known.

Random-hexamer reverse transcription was applied to about 0.45 to 1 ug RNA. Amplification of TCR beta CDR3 by immunoSEQ multiplex PCR spanned 54 Vbeta and 13 Jbeta. TCRdb fed the immunoSEQ multiplex PCR reads into MiXCR, producing one record per CDR3 protein. The table lists some 96,000 distinct CDR3 sequences, roughly 94% of them singletons, with around 0.33% in the top ten. With 2 bases removed from V and 0 bases from J, the gap between germline ends came to 12 bases. CDR3 length equals 15 residues. Germline V CDR1 and CDR2: DFQATT, SNEGSKA (reference sequence). Whole-study results and caveats: Clonal expansion was absent from the CD4+ T cell repertoires in Susac syndrome. It was acknowledged by the study that relatively few individuals were included in its TCR sequencing and HLA analysis.

Both CD4+ and CD8+ T cells were negatively isolated, and TEMRA cells underwent FACS enrichment. Sequencing used CD4+ T cells from PBMCs. This chain links TRBV20-1 with TRBJ2-3; a possible D gene is TRBD2 (6 bases). The TCR was taken from a human donor with Susac syndrome. The CDR3 loop reads CSARKGGVSTDTQYF. CDR3 sequence (DNA): TGCAGTGCTAGAAAGGGCGGGGTTAGCACAGATACGCAGTATTTT.